Listed below are T cell receptor beta chains from one sample, sequenced in a study of blood T cell repertoires in COVID-19. Assay: immunoSEQ multiplex PCR; the TCRdb copy retains only in-frame clones and omits some. The sample yields about 240,000 clones, about 80% seen once. The sequencing input was PBMCs or T cells enriched from blood (not recorded which). These receptors all come from a woman between 40 and 50 years old who had been exposed to COVID-19. Each CDR3 is given with its conserved first and last residue. A D gene is named only where the DNA matches it firmly. Size is stated for part of the rows, as once, few or many counts, or as a class when the clone is expanded.

v_gene	abundance	d_gene	j_gene	CDR3nt	CDR3aa
TRBV5-5	NA	NA	TRBJ2-6	TGTGCCAGCAGGGCCGGACAGTCTGGGGCCAACGTCCTGACTTTC	CASRAGQSGANVLTF
TRBV14	NA	TRBD2	TRBJ2-3	TGTGCCAGCAGCGAGCGGGGGGGCCCGACAGATACGCAGTATTTT	CASSERGGPTDTQYF
TRBV7-3	NA	NA	TRBJ1-6	TGTGCCAGCAGCCAAGGAGGGAGCAGTGGGAATTCACCCCTCCACTTT	CASSQGGSSGNSPLHF
TRBV25-1	NA	TRBD1	TRBJ2-7	TGTGCCAGCAGTGACCCCTCGACAGGGGGCTCCTACGAGCAGTACTTC	CASSDPSTGGSYEQYF
TRBV5-4	NA	NA	TRBJ2-2	TGTGCCAGCAGTCGGGACTGGAGGGGCACCGGGGAGCTGTTTTTT	CASSRDWRGTGELFF
TRBV9	once	TRBD2	TRBJ2-1	TGTGCCAGCAGCGCGTGGGGGGGCTCCTACAATGAGCAGTTCTTC	CASSAWGGSYNEQFF
TRBV6-6	NA	NA	TRBJ2-7	TGTGCCAGCAGAACAGGGAGCTCCTACGAGCAGTACTTC	CASRTGSSYEQYF
TRBV29-1	NA	NA	TRBJ1-5	TGCAGCGTCAGGGGATCCGGCAATCAGCCCCAGCATTTT	CSVRGSGNQPQHF
TRBV6-6	NA	TRBD1	TRBJ2-2	TGTGCCAGCAGTCTACCCCCTGACAGGGGTGAGGCCGGGGAGCTGTTTTTT	CASSLPPDRGEAGELFF
TRBV7-6	NA	NA	TRBJ1-5	TGTGCCAGCAGCCAGCGTGGCATTCAGCCCCAGCATTTT	CASSQRGIQPQHF
TRBV7-3	NA	NA	TRBJ2-3	TGTGCCAGCAGCCAGGGACAATTGGGCACAGATACGCAGTATTTT	CASSQGQLGTDTQYF
TRBV5-4	NA	TRBD2	TRBJ2-7	TGTGCCAGCAGCCTGTCGGGACTACAGGACGAGCAGTACTTC	CASSLSGLQDEQYF
TRBV18	NA	TRBD1	TRBJ1-1	TGTGCCAGCTCACCACTCCCTGCAGGGGGAAATGAGGACACTGAAGCTTTCTTT	CASSPLPAGGNEDTEAFF
TRBV28	NA	NA	TRBJ1-2	TGTGCCAGCACGAACTACAGGGTCACGCTCTATGGCTACACCTTC	CASTNYRVTLYGYTF
TRBV27	NA	NA	TRBJ2-3	TGTGCCAGCAGTTTACAAGCGGGACACACAGATACGCAGTATTTT	CASSLQAGHTDTQYF
TRBV25-1	NA	TRBD1	TRBJ1-2	TGTGCCAGCAGACAGACAGGGGGCGCGGGATATGGCTACACCTTC	CASRQTGGAGYGYTF
TRBV13	NA	TRBD1	TRBJ1-2	TGTGCCAGCAGCTCAGTGGCCACAGGGGGAAGCTATGGCTACACCTTC	CASSSVATGGSYGYTF
TRBV27	NA	NA	TRBJ1-1	TGTGCCAGCAGTTTAAGGCCCGGGGGGGTGGGCACTGAAGCTTTCTTT	CASSLRPGGVGTEAFF
TRBV9	NA	NA	TRBJ1-3	TGTGCCAGCAGCGTAAATGACATAGACTCTGGAAACACCATATATTTT	CASSVNDIDSGNTIYF
TRBV24-1	once	TRBD2	TRBJ2-1	TGTGCCACCAGTGACGAGCGGGGGTACAATGAGCAGTTCTTC	CATSDERGYNEQFF
TRBV5-1	NA	TRBD2	TRBJ2-2	TGCGCCAGCAGGCCAAGCGGGGGGCATAACACCGGGGAGCTGTTTTTT	CASRPSGGHNTGELFF
TRBV9	NA	TRBD2	TRBJ2-3	TGTGCCAGCAGCGCTCCTAGCGGCCCCACAGATACGCAGTATTTT	CASSAPSGPTDTQYF